This paragraph covers one T cell receptor beta chain sequence. V lost 6 bases to trimming and J lost 3 bases, with 15 bases between them. CDR3 length: 15 amino acids. CDR1 and CDR2 (germline): KGHSH, LQKENI. These data come from a study of blood T cell repertoires in COVID-19. The overall study: Material from acute and convalescent COVID-19 was sourced from the United States, Italy and Spain. PBMCs, B-cell-depleted T cells, or T cells provided the cDNA or gDNA that made up the material.

Methods used by the authors: Estimates of nucleated cell counts were drawn from the amplification of reference gene primers. Produced via immunoSEQ multiplex PCR; TCRdb's table is partial and in-frame only. V, J and clone size reflect that table, while D and trimming were determined from the DNA. The data show nearly 80,000 clones, with approximately 80% seen just once and about 5.8% held by the top ten. The source is a man in his sixties with active or convalescent COVID-19. Sequencing used peripheral blood. The V gene is TRBV18, the J gene TRBJ1-5, with D perhaps TRBD1 (6 bases). CDR3 in amino acids: CASSRNRDINQPQHF. CDR3 DNA sequence: TGTGCCAGCTCGAGGAACCGGGACATCAATCAGCCCCAGCATTTT.